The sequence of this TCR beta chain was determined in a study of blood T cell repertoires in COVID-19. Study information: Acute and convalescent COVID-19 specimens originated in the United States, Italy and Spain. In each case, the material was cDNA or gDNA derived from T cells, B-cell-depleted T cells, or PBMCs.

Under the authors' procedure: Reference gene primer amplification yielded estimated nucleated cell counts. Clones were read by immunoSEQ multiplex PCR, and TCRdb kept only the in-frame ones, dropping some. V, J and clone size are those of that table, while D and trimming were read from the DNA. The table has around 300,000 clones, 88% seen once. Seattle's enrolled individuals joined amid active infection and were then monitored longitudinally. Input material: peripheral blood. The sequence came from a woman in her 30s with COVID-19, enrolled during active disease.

The CDR3 spells CASSRDSSPLHF. The CDR3 bases are TGTGCCAGCAGCCGGGACAGCTCACCCCTCCACTTT. The chain joins TRBV7-9 to TRBJ1-6, with TRBD1 matching over 7 bases. The CDR3 runs to 12 residues. J gave up 10 bases and V 5 bases, and 2 bases lay outside the gene matches. CDR1 is SEHNR, CDR2 FQNEAQ, per germline (reference sequence).